These 4 T cell receptor beta chains were all obtained from the same sample, sequenced in a study of blood T cell repertoires in COVID-19. Clones were read by immunoSEQ multiplex PCR, and TCRdb kept only the in-frame ones, dropping some. The sample records about 51,000 clones, 65% to 85% being singletons. Input material: peripheral blood. The origin of the receptors is a man in his forties or fifties with acute or convalescent COVID-19.

The chain links TRBV19 to TRBJ1-1; D gene unclear. Trimming stripped 4 bases from V and 1 base from J, with 7 bases between. The CDR3 has 13 amino acids. The germline V gene has CDR1 LNHDA and CDR2 SQIVND (reference sequence). DNA for the CDR3: TGTGCCAGTAGTAAAGACGGGAACACTGAAGCTTTCTTT. Amino acid sequence: CASSKDGNTEAFF. Combining the CDR3 with reference TRBV19 and TRBJ1-1 gives the whole variable domain DGGITQSPKYLFRKEGQNVTLSCEQNLNHDAMYWYRQDPGQGLRLIYYSQIVNDFQKGDIAEGYSVSREKKESFPLTVTSAQKNPTAFYLCASSKDGNTEAFFGQGTRLTVV.

CDR3 in DNA: TGTGCTAGTGGTCCCGGACTAGCGGGGTACAATGAGCAGTTCTTC. Amino acids: CASGPGLAGYNEQFF. The chain employs TRBV12-5 and TRBJ2-1, with 12 bases fitting TRBD2. CDR3 size: 15 residues. CDR1 LGHNT and CDR2 FRNRAP come from the germline V gene. The J segment lost 4 bases and the V segment lost 5 bases, leaving 3 bases of the junction unmatched.

CDR3 sequence (DNA): TGTGCCAGCAGTTTGAGAATCAACACTGAAGCTTTCTTT. Residues: CASSLRINTEAFF. The chain employs TRBV27 and TRBJ1-1, with no clear D. The germline CDR1 and CDR2 sequences are MNHEY and SMNVEV (reference sequence). CDR3 length equals 13 residues. V lost 3 bases and J 2 bases, leaving 7 bases between the germline ends.

CDR3 in DNA: TGTGCCTGGCCTCGGGACAGGGGGTTCTCTGGAAACACCATATATTTT. This gives the protein CAWPRDRGFSGNTIYF. V gene TRBV30 combines with J gene TRBJ1-3; TRBD1 matches 11 bases. This CDR3 has 16 amino acids. Germline CDR1 and CDR2: GTSNPN and SVGIG (reference sequence). V shed 5 bases, J shed 0 bases, and the junction held 6 bases outside the gene matches.